These T cell receptor beta chains were read from a single sample in a study of CD8 T cells in Susac syndrome. TCRdb ran MiXCR on the immunoSEQ multiplex PCR reads and lists one entry per CDR3 protein. The table lists approximately 160,000 distinct CDR3 sequences, 85% to 95% of them singletons. The sequenced sample was CD4+ T cells from PBMCs. These receptors came from a human donor in good health. The CDR3 runs from the conserved cysteine through the conserved F or W. The order of the fields is J gene, D gene, V gene, clone size, CDR3 protein, CDR3 DNA. The D gene is left open where the match is weak. Expanded clones get a size class; other rows say once, few or many, or leave the size out.

j_gene: TRBJ1-5; d_gene: .; v_gene: TRBV6-1; abundance: .; CDR3aa: CASSPDWNQPQHF; CDR3nt: TGTGCCAGCAGTCCGGACTGGAATCAGCCCCAGCATTTT
j_gene: TRBJ2-3; d_gene: TRBD2; v_gene: TRBV4-2; abundance: .; CDR3aa: CASSQGPLAGGLLGGTQYF; CDR3nt: TGTGCCAGCAGCCAAGGCCCACTAGCGGGGGGGCTCCTCGGGGGAACGCAGTATTTT
j_gene: TRBJ2-5; d_gene: .; v_gene: TRBV29-1; abundance: .; CDR3aa: CSVLAGGETQYF; CDR3nt: TGCAGCGTGCTAGCAGGGGGGGAGACCCAGTACTTC
j_gene: TRBJ2-3; d_gene: .; v_gene: TRBV29-1; abundance: .; CDR3aa: CSVRGEADTQYF; CDR3nt: TGCAGCGTTCGCGGGGAAGCAGATACGCAGTATTTT
j_gene: TRBJ2-7; d_gene: .; v_gene: TRBV10-3; abundance: .; CDR3aa: CAISESGYEQYF; CDR3nt: TGTGCCATCAGTGAGTCAGGGTACGAGCAGTACTTC
j_gene: TRBJ1-4; d_gene: TRBD1; v_gene: TRBV14; abundance: .; CDR3aa: CASSQRKLKRGRTNEKLFF; CDR3nt: TGTGCCAGCAGCCAGCGAAAGTTGAAGAGGGGGCGGACTAATGAAAAACTGTTTTTT
j_gene: TRBJ1-2; d_gene: .; v_gene: TRBV9; abundance: .; CDR3aa: CASSNRQTYGYTF; CDR3nt: TGTGCCAGCAGTAACCGACAGACTTATGGCTACACCTTC
j_gene: TRBJ2-7; d_gene: TRBD1; v_gene: TRBV20-1; abundance: .; CDR3aa: CSASDRDYEQYF; CDR3nt: TGCAGTGCTAGTGACAGGGACTACGAGCAGTACTTC
j_gene: TRBJ2-1; d_gene: .; v_gene: TRBV21-1; abundance: .; CDR3aa: CASSLTLGPNNEQFF; CDR3nt: TGTGCCAGCAGTTTGACGTTGGGGCCAAACAATGAGCAGTTCTTC
j_gene: TRBJ2-1; d_gene: TRBD2; v_gene: TRBV20-1; abundance: .; CDR3aa: CSAPPAASGGHNEQFF; CDR3nt: TGCAGTGCTCCCCCGGCGGCTAGCGGGGGCCACAATGAGCAGTTCTTC
j_gene: TRBJ1-4; d_gene: .; v_gene: TRBV5-4; abundance: .; CDR3aa: CASSFKPAATNEKLFF; CDR3nt: TGTGCCAGCAGCTTTAAGCCAGCGGCAACTAATGAAAAACTGTTTTTT
j_gene: TRBJ1-2; d_gene: .; v_gene: TRBV6-2/TRBV6-3; abundance: .; CDR3aa: CASSLHGGVAYGYTF; CDR3nt: TGTGCCAGCAGCCTACACGGGGGGGTCGCCTATGGCTACACCTTC
j_gene: TRBJ2-1; d_gene: .; v_gene: TRBV5-5; abundance: .; CDR3aa: CASSLAPAYSYNEQFF; CDR3nt: TGTGCCAGCAGCTTGGCCCCGGCCTACTCCTACAATGAGCAGTTCTTC
j_gene: TRBJ2-1; d_gene: TRBD2; v_gene: TRBV10-1; abundance: .; CDR3aa: CASSDAGRDEQFF; CDR3nt: TGCGCCAGCAGTGATGCAGGGAGGGATGAGCAGTTCTTC
j_gene: TRBJ2-7; d_gene: .; v_gene: TRBV2; abundance: .; CDR3aa: CASSVSGGRTENEQYF; CDR3nt: TGTGCCAGCAGTGTCTCTGGCGGACGGACCGAAAACGAGCAGTACTTC
j_gene: TRBJ1-4; d_gene: .; v_gene: TRBV2; abundance: .; CDR3aa: CAGSPTTTNEKLFF; CDR3nt: TGTGCCGGAAGCCCCACGACAACTAATGAAAAACTGTTTTTT
j_gene: TRBJ1-1; d_gene: TRBD1; v_gene: TRBV12-3/TRBV12-4; abundance: once; CDR3aa: CASSLVRQGGTEAFF; CDR3nt: TGTGCCAGCAGTTTAGTTCGGCAGGGGGGAACTGAAGCTTTCTTT
j_gene: TRBJ2-5; d_gene: .; v_gene: TRBV9; abundance: .; CDR3aa: CASSVEGNPGVETQYF; CDR3nt: TGTGCCAGCAGCGTAGAGGGGAACCCCGGGGTGGAGACCCAGTACTTC
j_gene: TRBJ2-2; d_gene: .; v_gene: TRBV6-6; abundance: .; CDR3aa: CASLGGGGNTRELFF; CDR3nt: TGTGCCAGCCTCGGCGGGGGCGGAAACACCAGGGAGCTGTTTTTT
j_gene: TRBJ1-5; d_gene: TRBD1; v_gene: TRBV20-1; abundance: once; CDR3aa: CSASDRGWSQHF; CDR3nt: TGCAGTGCTTCAGACAGGGGGTGGTCCCAGCATTTT
j_gene: TRBJ1-6; d_gene: .; v_gene: TRBV4-1; abundance: .; CDR3aa: CASSQAVQSNSPLHF; CDR3nt: TGCGCCAGCAGCCAAGCGGTACAGTCTAATTCACCCCTCCACTTT
j_gene: TRBJ1-2; d_gene: TRBD1; v_gene: TRBV20-1; abundance: .; CDR3aa: CSAPRDRSNYGYTF; CDR3nt: TGCAGTGCCCCACGGGACAGATCTAACTATGGCTACACCTTC
j_gene: TRBJ2-2; d_gene: TRBD1; v_gene: TRBV7-3; abundance: once; CDR3aa: CASSIKGQGVGELFF; CDR3nt: TGTGCCAGCAGCATAAAGGGACAGGGCGTCGGGGAGCTGTTTTTT
j_gene: TRBJ2-3; d_gene: .; v_gene: TRBV3-1; abundance: once; CDR3aa: CASSRRGGDTQYF; CDR3nt: TGTGCCAGCAGTCGGCGGGGTGGAGATACGCAGTATTTT
j_gene: TRBJ2-3; d_gene: TRBD2; v_gene: TRBV3-1; abundance: .; CDR3aa: CASRTGLGATDTQYF; CDR3nt: TGTGCCAGCAGGACGGGACTAGGGGCCACAGATACGCAGTATTTT
j_gene: TRBJ1-6; d_gene: .; v_gene: TRBV3-1; abundance: .; CDR3aa: CASSQKGYNSPLHF; CDR3nt: TGTGCCAGCAGCCAGAAGGGCTATAATTCACCCCTCCACTTT
j_gene: TRBJ1-1; d_gene: TRBD1; v_gene: TRBV28; abundance: .; CDR3aa: CASRSQGGNTEAFF; CDR3nt: TGTGCCAGCAGATCCCAGGGGGGTAACACTGAAGCTTTCTTT
j_gene: TRBJ1-2; d_gene: .; v_gene: TRBV4-2; abundance: .; CDR3aa: CASSPTRQETNYGYTF; CDR3nt: TGTGCCAGCAGCCCGACCCGACAGGAGACTAACTATGGCTACACCTTC
j_gene: TRBJ2-7; d_gene: .; v_gene: TRBV5-1; abundance: .; CDR3aa: CASSLSRDGPYEQYF; CDR3nt: TGCGCCAGCAGCTTGTCTAGGGACGGCCCCTACGAGCAGTACTTC
j_gene: TRBJ1-3; d_gene: .; v_gene: TRBV29-1; abundance: .; CDR3aa: CSVDRAVSGNTIYF; CDR3nt: TGCAGCGTTGATAGGGCCGTCTCTGGAAACACCATATATTTT
j_gene: TRBJ1-2; d_gene: .; v_gene: TRBV28; abundance: .; CDR3aa: CASSLTGEGGNYGYTF; CDR3nt: TGTGCCAGCAGCCTAACGGGGGAGGGCGGAAATTATGGCTACACCTTC
j_gene: TRBJ2-7; d_gene: TRBD2; v_gene: TRBV12-3/TRBV12-4; abundance: .; CDR3aa: CASSSLAGGGLEQYF; CDR3nt: TGTGCCAGCAGTTCCCTAGCGGGGGGAGGTCTCGAGCAGTACTTC